This T cell receptor beta chain was retrieved from a study of cytomegalovirus exposure and HLA in healthy donors (TCRdb year 2017). The study in broad terms: An earlier analysis of roughly 500 of the donors reported around 280 Gb of sequence data and roughly 120 million unique TCR beta sequences obtained from some 200 million T cells. HLA typing covered class I and class II loci at four-digit resolution. Donor age, sex, ethnicity and CMV serostatus were collected together with the repertoire data. Genome-wide SNP genotypes for about three fifths of the 666 donors were used in a later genetic analysis, which treated that subset as a discovery cohort. Roughly 5 DR-DQ haplotypes were treated as single units for association and clustering because of strong linkage in the cohort. Among some 400 genotyped donors of the cohort, an average of approximately 200,000 unique TCR beta nucleotide sequences was sequenced per donor, of which roughly 17% were non-productive. The later analysis used no new phenotypic data to find candidate immune exposures, relying instead on TCR beta sequences and their occurrence across donors. In addition to the first cohort of about 650 subjects, a separate validation cohort of 120 different subjects was used. The number of typed donors differed by locus: about 629-630 for A, B, C, DRB1 and DQB1; 522 for DQA1; 606 for DPA1; and 450 to 480 for DPB1. In an earlier analysis of around 540 of the donors, high-throughput TCR beta sequencing was used to judge whether each TCR beta V gene segment behaved as functional or pseudogenic. The genetic ancestry cluster associated with self-reported Caucasian donors included 81% of the 398 genotyped donors. All discovery cohort repertoires had been generated on a single sequencing platform. The study combined high-throughput TCR immunosequencing, statistical association of individual TCRs with disease status, and machine learning to predict cytomegalovirus infection status. The study profiled the T cell repertoires of hundreds of subjects by immunosequencing and related them to cytomegalovirus serostatus. Around 330 gigabases of sequencing data and 91 million or so unique TCR sequences made up an early release that covered over 550 HLA-typed donors. To study patterns of TCR occurrence, a later analysis re-analyzed previously published TCR beta repertoires from 550 to 800 donors and added high-resolution HLA genotyping. The study was designed to test whether signatures of past pathogen exposure could be identified by cataloging public T cell receptors.

For this clone: Its antigen is not yet known. Base qualities are not provided; no much larger clone lies one nucleotide away.

Study-level results and caveats: In both the original and validation cohorts, the classifier was reported to diagnose cytomegalovirus status with high specificity and sensitivity. Most TCR sequences were seen in very few donors, while some public TCRs were found in many individuals. According to the authors, the approach could potentially be generalized to other disease states and immunological phenotypes. An earlier analysis of some 590 of the donors showed that most TCR beta V segments appeared in productive rearrangements either about 90% or about 30% of the time, which broadly matched IMGT annotations. In a later analysis, several top co-occurrence clusters were reported to appear linked to parvovirus B19, influenza, CMV and Epstein-Barr virus. In a later genetic analysis, a missense DCLRE1C variant was associated with V-gene and J-gene trimming of TCR beta chains, and the association was replicated in an independent cohort. This cohort had only TCR beta chains sequenced, and the lack of alpha or paired-chain data limited which features could be detected. Linkage disequilibrium might explain the correlated functional status among segregating V segments, but an unknown experimental factor could not be ruled out. The sequencing pipeline was judged likely to have produced a cluster of highly shared sequence variants as a technical artifact. HLA typing was unavailable for some donors at each locus, so association tests used only the typed subset. Because counts were too low, about 15 rarely observed V segments, including chromosome 9 orphons, were left out of the earlier analysis of about 500 of the donors. A later analysis found that HLA-associated TCR beta chains were more clonally expanded and had lower generation probabilities than equally common non-associated chains. A further reported finding was that TCR beta sequences accurately predicted the HLA-A and HLA-B alleles for most subjects in the first cohort. According to a later analysis, TCR association rates differed among HLA loci, with DRB1 alleles showing the most associated TCRs and HLA-C alleles showing the fewest. Presence/absence analyses assumed roughly uniform sequencing depth across donors, an assumption that may not hold. A later analysis found that most CMV-associated TCR beta chains appeared HLA-restricted, with HLA associations seemingly driven largely by CMV exposure. For the cohort, immune exposure information was limited to CMV serostatus. In the study, some 160 TCR beta chains were listed as associated with cytomegalovirus. At a false discovery rate of 0.05, a later analysis linked around 15,000 TCR beta sequences to specific HLA alleles. Because the 87-base-pair reads could not distinguish some IMGT-functional V segments, including TRBV6-2 and TRBV6-3, those segments were excluded. According to a later genetic analysis, donors in an Asian-associated ancestry cluster had fewer N-insertions in productive TCRs than the approximately 690-donor mean. In vitro tests confirmed that three of the cytomegalovirus-associated TCR beta chains recognize cytomegalovirus antigens. Assigning TCR associations to individual alleles was difficult when HLA alleles, especially DR and DQ, strongly co-occurred.

The junction carries 15 bases between V and J, which are trimmed by 2 bases and 10 bases respectively. CDR3 length: 15 amino acids, cysteine to phenylalanine. The DNA shown is the 45-base CDR3, in frame from base 1. The germline V gene (reference sequence) yields WNHNN for CDR1 and SYGVQD for CDR2. The protocol used for the library was the immunoSEQ multiplex PCR assay. The multiplex PCR relied on a mix of 60 forward primers for TCR Vbeta segments and 13 reverse primers for TCR Jbeta segments. Amplification of the CDR3 region of rearranged TCR beta genes was performed with a multiplex PCR assay on genomic DNA. On the Illumina HiSeq System, the amplified TCR beta libraries were sequenced as 87-base-pair reads. Per the original workflow: Across the 670 or so repertoires, a later analysis counted about 81 million unique TCR beta chains, around 10 million of which were shared by at least two donors. Raw reads were error-corrected and collapsed into unique sequences by a nearest-neighbor algorithm in which closely related sequences were merged to remove PCR and sequencing errors. Alignment of CDR3 sequences to IMGT reference sequences was used to assign V, D and J gene segments. For a sequence to be retained, a match of at least six nucleotides to both a V gene segment and a J gene segment was required. Rearrangements were classified as productive when the CDR3 lacked stop codons and remained in frame with V and J, and all other rearrangements were classified as non-productive. CDR3 was defined by IMGT convention, running from the second conserved V-encoded cysteine to the conserved J-encoded phenylalanine. The earlier analysis of about 640 of the donors excluded any sequence lacking an unambiguous match to a single V gene segment. An earlier analysis of 587 of the donors called V segments functional above 56.7% productive rearrangements and segregating when the between-donor standard deviation exceeded 5%. To diagnose cytomegalovirus status from the catalog of TCR beta chain sequences, a statistical classification framework was built. A later analysis assigned V and J genes by comparing TCR nucleotide sequences with IMGT/GENE-DB human TR gene sequences. The TCRdist pipeline was used in a later analysis to assign CDR3 sequences and most-parsimonious VDJ recombination scenarios. A later analysis defined each TCR beta chain by its CDR3 amino acid sequence plus V-gene family, and excluded reads lacking a unique V-gene family. To address suspected cross-contamination and a sequencing artifact, a later analysis removed under 600 highly shared, low-generation-probability nucleotide sequences. A later analysis calculated a clonal expansion index for each public chain from normalized within-repertoire ranks of inferred template counts. A later analysis computed generation probabilities with a VDJ recombination model fitted to out-of-frame rearrangements, and checked the results against IGoR. In a later analysis, hypergeometric tests were used to score TCR-TCR, TCR-HLA and TCR-CMV co-occurrence, with a repertoire-size bias correction applied to TCR pairs. In a later analysis, false discovery rates were estimated by permuting HLA or CMV assignments 20 times. In a later analysis, co-occurring TCRs were grouped using DBSCAN, with TCRdist sequence similarity added in when clustering inside HLA-allele-positive subsets. Repertoires with fewer than 30,000 or more than 120,000 public chains, plus five repertoires with anomalous nucleotide sharing, were excluded from co-occurrence clustering. TCRdb carries this immuneACCESS record with in-frame sequences only. Its versions omit some clonotypes, under half of them owing to an unresolved V gene in the studies checked, with the rest unexplained. V and J calls plus clone size are reproduced from that table; the DNA served to infer D and trimming. The sample table holds roughly 220,000 clones, of which about 74% were seen once. Of the sample, approximately 1.9% falls within the top ten clones.

The cohort was made up of 650 to 700 healthy bone marrow donors. All cohort members were sampled while nominally healthy, although unrecorded immune exposures were likely present. The donor was CMV seronegative and belonged to the group of 350 to 400 seronegative cohort members. Each donor provided a peripheral blood sample, and peripheral blood mononuclear cells were used for TCR beta sequencing. The Qiagen DNeasy Blood Extraction Kit was used to extract genomic DNA from the blood cell samples. The sample comprised PBMCs. The rearrangement joined TRBV10-1 to TRBJ1-6; a weak D assignment points to TRBD1 (6 bases agree). The sequence derives from a woman in her twenties or thirties in good health and CMV-seronegative. The CDR3 region has the sequence CASSEGTGHQSPLHF. The nucleotide sequence is TGCGCCAGCAGTGAGGGCACGGGACATCAGTCACCCCTCCACTTT.